The present entry profiles one T cell receptor beta chain with its context. This CDR3 is built from 14 residues. CDR1 is SGHNT, CDR2 YENEEA, per germline. V was trimmed by 0 bases and J by 5 bases, leaving 10 bases between them. This entry comes from a study of T cells in tuberculosis. The wider study: The T cells targeted glucose monomycolate, a mycobacterial lipid, via CD1B.

Sorting used thawed, overnight-rested PBMC stained with anti-CD3, a viability dye and GMM-loaded CD1B tetramer. CD1B tetramers were loaded with Rhodococcus equi-derived C32 glucose monomycolate. Before cryopreservation, the sorted PBMC lost their CD14-expressing monocytes. From each donor, around 100,000 tetramer-negative cells were sorted. No alpha-beta pairing information exists for these sequences. TCRdb's table, derived via immunoSEQ multiplex PCR, lists solely in-frame clones and lacks some. The table records 50,000 to 65,000 clones, approximately 86% of them present only once. This clonotype originated in an adult woman with latent tuberculosis. Sequencing used CD1b-GMM tetramer-negative cells sorted from PBMCs. This sequence joins TRBV11-3 and TRBJ2-5; D gene unclear. DNA for the CDR3: TGTGCCAGCAGCTTAGAATCCGCGCGGGAGACCCAGTACTTC. Translated, it gives CASSLESARETQYF.